The source of this T cell receptor (beta chain) is a study of T cell responses to AZD1222 COVID-19 vaccine. Study overall: Doses given second, at about 4 or about 12 weeks, were pooled. Study-level findings and limits: Distributed over spike, vaccine-associated CD4 TCRs predominated at 160-218 and 743-854. Donors were chiefly white British, with a greater number of females, and clonal diversity was perhaps underestimated. Repertoires were sampled only after the peak T cell response.

Turning to this clone: The target antigen is unknown.

TCRdb's table, derived via immunoSEQ multiplex PCR, lists solely in-frame clones and lacks some. The table has 100,000 to 150,000 clones, around nine tenths seen once. V was shortened by 1 base and J by 6 bases, with 15 bases between the two germline ends. This CDR3 region has 15 residues. Germline-derived CDR1 and CDR2 are LNHDA and SQIVND (reference sequence). This TCR was recovered from an adult in good health. The J gene is TRBJ1-2, the V gene TRBV19; tentatively, D is TRBD1 (5 bases). Source: peripheral blood, taken on day 0 of AZD1222 vaccination. CDR3 nucleotide sequence: TGTGCCAGTAGTATAGGCCAGGGTTATTTCCATGGCTACACCTTC. This gives the protein CASSIGQGYFHGYTF.